Listed below are T cell receptor beta chains from one sample, sequenced in a study of blood T cell repertoires in COVID-19. Method: immunoSEQ multiplex PCR; TCRdb's copy keeps in-frame clones and lacks some. The sample has about 150,000 clones; approximately 80% are singletons. The sample taken for sequencing was peripheral blood. These receptors originate from a woman aged 55-69 years with acute or convalescent COVID-19. CDR3s include the opening cysteine and the closing phenylalanine or tryptophan. The order of the fields is J gene, D gene, V gene, clone size, CDR3 DNA, CDR3 protein. D genes are given only for firm matches. Size values are once, few and many counts, or a class for expanded clones, and some rows have none.

j_call: TRBJ2-1
d_call: .
v_call: TRBV11-2
clone_size: .
cdr3_nt: TGTGCCAGCAGCTTAGGCAGGTCAAATGAGCAGTTCTTC
cdr3_aa: CASSLGRSNEQFF

j_call: TRBJ1-6
d_call: TRBD1
v_call: TRBV3-1/TRBV3-2
clone_size: .
cdr3_nt: TGTGCCAGCAGCCTAGACAGGGTGTCACCCCTCCACTTT
cdr3_aa: CASSLDRVSPLHF

j_call: TRBJ1-4
d_call: TRBD1
v_call: TRBV30
clone_size: .
cdr3_nt: TGTGCCTGGGTCCCTTCGACAGGGGGATATGAAAAACTGTTTTTT
cdr3_aa: CAWVPSTGGYEKLFF

j_call: TRBJ2-3
d_call: TRBD2
v_call: TRBV11-3
clone_size: .
cdr3_nt: TGTGCCAGCAGCTATAGCGGGGCCGGAACAGATACGCAGTATTTT
cdr3_aa: CASSYSGAGTDTQYF

j_call: TRBJ1-2
d_call: .
v_call: TRBV2
clone_size: once
cdr3_nt: TGTGCCAGCAGTCCAACAGGGATCGCTAACTATGGCTACACCTTC
cdr3_aa: CASSPTGIANYGYTF

j_call: TRBJ1-1
d_call: .
v_call: TRBV5-1
clone_size: .
cdr3_nt: TGCGCCAGCAGCTTGGCCGGCCCGGGATATAACACTGAAGCTTTCTTT
cdr3_aa: CASSLAGPGYNTEAFF

j_call: TRBJ1-4
d_call: .
v_call: TRBV19
clone_size: .
cdr3_nt: TGTGCCAGTAGTATTCCAGGGGCAGGGTCTAATGAAAAACTGTTTTTT
cdr3_aa: CASSIPGAGSNEKLFF

j_call: TRBJ1-1
d_call: .
v_call: TRBV10-3
clone_size: few
cdr3_nt: TGTGCCATCAGCCCTAGGGGCGCTCAACAGGACACTGAAGCTTTCTTT
cdr3_aa: CAISPRGAQQDTEAFF

j_call: TRBJ1-2
d_call: .
v_call: TRBV19
clone_size: .
cdr3_nt: TGTGCCAGTAGCCCCAGGATTGACGGCCCCGGTTCTTTCTATGGCTACACCTTC
cdr3_aa: CASSPRIDGPGSFYGYTF

j_call: TRBJ1-2
d_call: .
v_call: TRBV7-3
clone_size: .
cdr3_nt: TGTGCCAGCAGCCCACAGGGCGGACTCTATGGCTACACCTTC
cdr3_aa: CASSPQGGLYGYTF

j_call: TRBJ1-1
d_call: .
v_call: TRBV4-1
clone_size: .
cdr3_nt: TGCGCCAGCAGGGGGCGAAGGGCTGAAGCTTTCTTT
cdr3_aa: CASRGRRAEAFF

j_call: TRBJ2-3
d_call: TRBD2
v_call: TRBV19
clone_size: .
cdr3_nt: TGTGCCAGTAGTATGGGAGGGATTAGCACAGATACGCAGTATTTT
cdr3_aa: CASSMGGISTDTQYF

j_call: TRBJ1-6
d_call: TRBD1
v_call: TRBV2
clone_size: .
cdr3_nt: TGTGCCAGCAGTACGGACAGGGAGATTGGTAGTTCACCCCTCCACTTT
cdr3_aa: CASSTDREIGSSPLHF

j_call: TRBJ1-3
d_call: .
v_call: TRBV12-3/TRBV12-4
clone_size: .
cdr3_nt: TGTGCCAGCACGGTCCTCTCTGGAAACACCATATATTTT
cdr3_aa: CASTVLSGNTIYF

j_call: TRBJ1-6
d_call: TRBD1
v_call: TRBV7-8
clone_size: .
cdr3_nt: TGTGCCAGCAGCTTAGGCCAGGGGGTCGGTTTAGGTTCACCCCTCCACTTT
cdr3_aa: CASSLGQGVGLGSPLHF

j_call: TRBJ1-4
d_call: .
v_call: TRBV6-5
clone_size: once
cdr3_nt: TGTGCCAGCTCCCTGGACGGGATTAATGAAAAACTGTTTTTT
cdr3_aa: CASSLDGINEKLFF

j_call: TRBJ2-1
d_call: .
v_call: TRBV5-6
clone_size: .
cdr3_nt: TGTGCCAGCAGCTTGGATCTATACAATGAGCAGTTCTTC
cdr3_aa: CASSLDLYNEQFF

j_call: TRBJ1-2
d_call: .
v_call: TRBV18
clone_size: .
cdr3_nt: TGTGCCAGCTCACCCAACCTAGAGGGCGGGGACTATGGCTACACCTTC
cdr3_aa: CASSPNLEGGDYGYTF

j_call: TRBJ2-3
d_call: TRBD2
v_call: TRBV3-1/TRBV3-2
clone_size: .
cdr3_nt: TGTGCCAGCAGCGAAGGCGGGGGGGATACGCAGTATTTT
cdr3_aa: CASSEGGGDTQYF

j_call: TRBJ1-1
d_call: TRBD1
v_call: TRBV7-9
clone_size: once
cdr3_nt: TGTGCCAGCAGCCAAAGACAGGGGGGGAACACTGAAGCTTTCTTT
cdr3_aa: CASSQRQGGNTEAFF